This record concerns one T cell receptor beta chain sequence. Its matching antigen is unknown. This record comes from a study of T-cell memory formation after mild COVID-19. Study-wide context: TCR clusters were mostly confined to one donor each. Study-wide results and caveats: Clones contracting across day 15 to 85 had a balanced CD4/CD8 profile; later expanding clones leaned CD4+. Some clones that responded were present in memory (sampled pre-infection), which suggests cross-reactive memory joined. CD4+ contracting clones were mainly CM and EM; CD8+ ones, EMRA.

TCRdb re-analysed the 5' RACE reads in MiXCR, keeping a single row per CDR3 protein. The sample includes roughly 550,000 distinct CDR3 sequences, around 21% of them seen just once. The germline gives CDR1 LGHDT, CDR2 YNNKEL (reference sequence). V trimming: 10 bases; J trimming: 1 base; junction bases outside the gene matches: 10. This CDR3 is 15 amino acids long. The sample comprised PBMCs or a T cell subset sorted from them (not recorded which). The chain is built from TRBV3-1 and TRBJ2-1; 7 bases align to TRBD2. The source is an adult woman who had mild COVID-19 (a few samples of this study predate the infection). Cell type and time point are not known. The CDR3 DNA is TGTGCCACCCAGCGGGCGGGGGTGTCCTACAATGAGCAGTTCTTC. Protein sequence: CATQRAGVSYNEQFF.